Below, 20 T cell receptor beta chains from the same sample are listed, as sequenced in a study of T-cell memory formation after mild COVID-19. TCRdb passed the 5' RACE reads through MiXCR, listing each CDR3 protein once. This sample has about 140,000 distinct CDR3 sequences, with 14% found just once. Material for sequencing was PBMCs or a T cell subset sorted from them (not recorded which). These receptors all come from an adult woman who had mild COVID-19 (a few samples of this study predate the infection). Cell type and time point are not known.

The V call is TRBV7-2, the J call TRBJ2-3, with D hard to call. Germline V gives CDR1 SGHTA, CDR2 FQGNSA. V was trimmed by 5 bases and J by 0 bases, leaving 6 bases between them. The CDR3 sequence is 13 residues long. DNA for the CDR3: TGTGCCAGCAGCCCCGACAGCACAGATACGCAGTATTTT. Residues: CASSPDSTDTQYF.

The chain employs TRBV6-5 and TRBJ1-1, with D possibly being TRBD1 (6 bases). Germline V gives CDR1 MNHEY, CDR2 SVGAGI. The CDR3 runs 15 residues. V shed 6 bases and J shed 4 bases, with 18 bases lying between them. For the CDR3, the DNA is TGTGCCAGCAGCCACCCCGGGGAGGGGGGCACTGAAGCTTTCTTT. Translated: CASSHPGEGGTEAFF.

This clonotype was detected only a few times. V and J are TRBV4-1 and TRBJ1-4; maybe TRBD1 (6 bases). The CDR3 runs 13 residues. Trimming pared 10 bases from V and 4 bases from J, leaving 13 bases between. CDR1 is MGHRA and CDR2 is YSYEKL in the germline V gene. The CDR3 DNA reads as TGCGCCACCAGTGGACAGATTAATGAAAAACTGTTTTTT. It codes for CATSGQINEKLFF.

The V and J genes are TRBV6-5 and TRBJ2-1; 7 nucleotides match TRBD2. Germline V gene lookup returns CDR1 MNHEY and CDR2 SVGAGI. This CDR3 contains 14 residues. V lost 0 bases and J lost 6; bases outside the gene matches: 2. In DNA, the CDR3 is TGTGCCAGCAGTTACTCTCCTAGCGGCAATGAGCAGTTCTTC. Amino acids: CASSYSPSGNEQFF.

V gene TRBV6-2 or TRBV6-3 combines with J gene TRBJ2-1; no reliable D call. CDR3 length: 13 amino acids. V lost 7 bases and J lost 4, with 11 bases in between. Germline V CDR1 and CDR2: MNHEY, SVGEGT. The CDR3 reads CASTDGPYNEQFF. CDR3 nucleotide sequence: TGTGCCAGCACCGACGGTCCTTACAATGAGCAGTTCTTC.

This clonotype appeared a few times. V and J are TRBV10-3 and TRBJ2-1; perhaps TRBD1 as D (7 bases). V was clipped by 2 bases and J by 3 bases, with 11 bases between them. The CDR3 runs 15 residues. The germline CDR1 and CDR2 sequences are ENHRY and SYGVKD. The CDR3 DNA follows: TGTGCCATCAGTGAGGGAGGGGGCCTCTACAATGAGCAGTTCTTC. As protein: CAISEGGGLYNEQFF.

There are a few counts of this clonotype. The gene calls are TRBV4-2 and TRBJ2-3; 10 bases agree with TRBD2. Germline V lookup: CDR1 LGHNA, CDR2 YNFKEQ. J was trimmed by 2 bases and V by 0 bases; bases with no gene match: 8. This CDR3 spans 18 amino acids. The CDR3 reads CASSQDPLGLADTDTQYF. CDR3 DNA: TGTGCCAGCAGCCAAGACCCACTTGGACTAGCGGACACAGATACGCAGTATTTT.

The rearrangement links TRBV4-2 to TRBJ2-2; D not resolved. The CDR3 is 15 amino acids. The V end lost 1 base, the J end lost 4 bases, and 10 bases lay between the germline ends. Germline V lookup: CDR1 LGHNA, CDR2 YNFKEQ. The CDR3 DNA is TGTGCCAGCAGCCAAGCGTCTCAGATCACCGGGGAGCTGTTTTTT. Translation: CASSQASQITGELFF.

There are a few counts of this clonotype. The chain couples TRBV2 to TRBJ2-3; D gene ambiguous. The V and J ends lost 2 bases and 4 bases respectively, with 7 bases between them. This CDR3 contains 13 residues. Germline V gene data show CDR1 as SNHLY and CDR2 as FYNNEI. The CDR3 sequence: CASSERVSDTQYF. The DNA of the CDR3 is TGTGCCAGCAGTGAAAGGGTTTCAGATACGCAGTATTTT.

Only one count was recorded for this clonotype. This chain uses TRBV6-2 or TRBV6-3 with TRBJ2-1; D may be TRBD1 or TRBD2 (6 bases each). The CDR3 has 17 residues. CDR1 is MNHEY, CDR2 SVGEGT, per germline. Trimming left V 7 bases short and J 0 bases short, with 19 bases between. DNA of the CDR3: TGTGCCAGCACCTACCGGGGGCTCCCGAGCTCCTACAATGAGCAGTTCTTC. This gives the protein CASTYRGLPSSYNEQFF.

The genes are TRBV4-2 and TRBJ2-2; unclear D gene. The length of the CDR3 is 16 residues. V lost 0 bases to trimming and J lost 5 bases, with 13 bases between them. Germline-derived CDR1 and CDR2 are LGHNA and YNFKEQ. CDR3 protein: CASSQDLGQRTGELFF. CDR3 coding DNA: TGTGCCAGCAGCCAAGATCTCGGCCAGAGAACCGGGGAGCTGTTTTTT.

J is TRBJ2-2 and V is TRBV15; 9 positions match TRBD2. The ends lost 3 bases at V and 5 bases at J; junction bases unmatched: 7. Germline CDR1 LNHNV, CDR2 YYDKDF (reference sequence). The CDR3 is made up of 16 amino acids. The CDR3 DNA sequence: TGTGCCACCAGCAGTTGGACTAGCGATCGGACCGGGGAGCTGTTTTTT. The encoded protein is CATSSWTSDRTGELFF.

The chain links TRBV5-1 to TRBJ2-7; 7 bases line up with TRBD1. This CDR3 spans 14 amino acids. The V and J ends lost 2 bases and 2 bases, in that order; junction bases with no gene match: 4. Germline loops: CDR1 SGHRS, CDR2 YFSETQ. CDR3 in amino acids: CASSLAGTAYEQYF. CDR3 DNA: TGCGCCAGCAGCTTAGCCGGGACAGCCTACGAGCAGTACTTC.

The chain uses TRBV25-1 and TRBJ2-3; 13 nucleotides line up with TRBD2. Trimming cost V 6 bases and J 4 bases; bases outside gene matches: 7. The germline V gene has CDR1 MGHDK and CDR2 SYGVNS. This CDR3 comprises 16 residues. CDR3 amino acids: CASRRTSGSGADTQYF. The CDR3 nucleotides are TGTGCCAGCAGGAGGACTAGCGGGAGTGGGGCAGATACGCAGTATTTT.

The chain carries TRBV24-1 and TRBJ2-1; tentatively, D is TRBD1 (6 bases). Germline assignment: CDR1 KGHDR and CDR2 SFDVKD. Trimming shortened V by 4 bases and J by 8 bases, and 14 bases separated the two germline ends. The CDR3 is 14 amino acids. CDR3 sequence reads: CATSDGQTLDEQFF. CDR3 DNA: TGTGCCACCAGTGACGGACAGACACTTGATGAGCAGTTCTTC.

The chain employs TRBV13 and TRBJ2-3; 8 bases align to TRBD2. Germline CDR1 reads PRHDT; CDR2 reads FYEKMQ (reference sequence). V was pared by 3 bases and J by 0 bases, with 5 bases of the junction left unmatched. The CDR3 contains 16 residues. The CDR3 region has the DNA TGTGCCAGCAGCTTGAGAGCGGGGGTGAGCACAGATACGCAGTATTTT. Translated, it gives CASSLRAGVSTDTQYF.

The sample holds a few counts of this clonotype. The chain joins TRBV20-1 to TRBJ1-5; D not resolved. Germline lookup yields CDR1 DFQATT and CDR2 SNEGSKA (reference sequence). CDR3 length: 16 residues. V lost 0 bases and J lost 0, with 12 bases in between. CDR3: CSARETRVYSNQPQHF. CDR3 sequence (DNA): TGCAGTGCTAGAGAGACAAGGGTTTATAGCAATCAGCCCCAGCATTTT.

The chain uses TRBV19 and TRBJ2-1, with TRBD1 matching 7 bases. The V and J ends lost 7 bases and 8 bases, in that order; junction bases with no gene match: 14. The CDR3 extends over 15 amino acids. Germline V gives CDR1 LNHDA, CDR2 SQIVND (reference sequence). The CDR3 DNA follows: TGTGCCAGTACGGTCCAGGCAGGGGGTCTCTATGAGCAGTTCTTC. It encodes CASTVQAGGLYEQFF.

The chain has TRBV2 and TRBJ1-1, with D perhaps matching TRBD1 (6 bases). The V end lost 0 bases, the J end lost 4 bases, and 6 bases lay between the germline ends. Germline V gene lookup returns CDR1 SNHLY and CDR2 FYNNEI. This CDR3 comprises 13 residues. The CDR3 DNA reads TGTGCCAGCAGTGAAGCAGGGGGCACTGAAGCTTTCTTT. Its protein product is CASSEAGGTEAFF.

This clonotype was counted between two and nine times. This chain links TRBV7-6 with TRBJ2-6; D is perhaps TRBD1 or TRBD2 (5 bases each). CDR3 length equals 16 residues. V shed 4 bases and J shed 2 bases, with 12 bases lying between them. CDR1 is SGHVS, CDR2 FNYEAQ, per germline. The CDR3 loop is CASSSLQGPGANVLTF. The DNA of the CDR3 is TGTGCCAGCAGCTCCCTCCAGGGACCTGGGGCCAACGTCCTGACTTTC.